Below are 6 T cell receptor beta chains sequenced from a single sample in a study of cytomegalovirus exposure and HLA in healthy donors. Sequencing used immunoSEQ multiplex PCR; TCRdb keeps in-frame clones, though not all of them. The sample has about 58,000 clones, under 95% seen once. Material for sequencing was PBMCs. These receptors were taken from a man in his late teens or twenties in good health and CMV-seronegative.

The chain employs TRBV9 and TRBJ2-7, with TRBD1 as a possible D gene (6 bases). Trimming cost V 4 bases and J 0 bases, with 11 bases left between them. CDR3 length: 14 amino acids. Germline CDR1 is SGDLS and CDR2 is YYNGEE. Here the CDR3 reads CASSHRDNSYEQYF. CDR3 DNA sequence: TGTGCCAGCAGCCACCGGGACAACTCCTACGAGCAGTACTTC.

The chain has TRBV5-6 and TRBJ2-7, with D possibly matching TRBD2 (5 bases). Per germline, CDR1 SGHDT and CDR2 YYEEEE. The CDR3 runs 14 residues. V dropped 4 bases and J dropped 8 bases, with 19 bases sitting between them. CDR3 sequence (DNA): TGTGCCAGCAGCGACATACGTGAGGGTACTCAGCAGTACTTC. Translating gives CASSDIREGTQQYF.

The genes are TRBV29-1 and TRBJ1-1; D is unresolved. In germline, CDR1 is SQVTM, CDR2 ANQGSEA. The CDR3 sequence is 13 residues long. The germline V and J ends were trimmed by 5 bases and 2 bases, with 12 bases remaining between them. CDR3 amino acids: CSVREGINTEAFF. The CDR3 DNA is TGCAGCGTTCGGGAGGGAATCAACACTGAAGCTTTCTTT.

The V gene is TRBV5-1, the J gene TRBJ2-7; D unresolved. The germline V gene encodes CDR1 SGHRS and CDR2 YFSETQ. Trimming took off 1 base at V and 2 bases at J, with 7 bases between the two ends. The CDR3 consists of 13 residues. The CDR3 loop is CASSLPGPYEQYF. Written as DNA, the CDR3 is TGCGCCAGCAGCTTGCCAGGTCCCTACGAGCAGTACTTC.

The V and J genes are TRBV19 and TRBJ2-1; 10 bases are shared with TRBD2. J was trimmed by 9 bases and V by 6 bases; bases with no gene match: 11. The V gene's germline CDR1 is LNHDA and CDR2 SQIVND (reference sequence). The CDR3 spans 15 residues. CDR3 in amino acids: CASRKREGGLSEQFF. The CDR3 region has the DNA TGTGCCAGTAGAAAGCGGGAGGGGGGACTAAGTGAGCAGTTCTTC.

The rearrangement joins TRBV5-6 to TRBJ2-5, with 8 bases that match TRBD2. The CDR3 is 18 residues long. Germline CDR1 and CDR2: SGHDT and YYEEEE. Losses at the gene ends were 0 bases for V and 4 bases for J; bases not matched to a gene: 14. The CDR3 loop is CASSLAGGDGLTRETQYF. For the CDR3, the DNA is TGTGCCAGCAGCTTGGCGGGGGGGGACGGTCTCACCCGAGAGACCCAGTACTTC. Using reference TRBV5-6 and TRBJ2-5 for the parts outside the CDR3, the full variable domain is DAGVTQSPTHLIKTRGQQVTLRCSPKSGHDTVSWYQQALGQGPQFIFQYYEEEERQRGNFPDRFSGHQFPNYSSELNVNALLLGDSALYLCASSLAGGDGLTRETQYFGPGTRLLVL.